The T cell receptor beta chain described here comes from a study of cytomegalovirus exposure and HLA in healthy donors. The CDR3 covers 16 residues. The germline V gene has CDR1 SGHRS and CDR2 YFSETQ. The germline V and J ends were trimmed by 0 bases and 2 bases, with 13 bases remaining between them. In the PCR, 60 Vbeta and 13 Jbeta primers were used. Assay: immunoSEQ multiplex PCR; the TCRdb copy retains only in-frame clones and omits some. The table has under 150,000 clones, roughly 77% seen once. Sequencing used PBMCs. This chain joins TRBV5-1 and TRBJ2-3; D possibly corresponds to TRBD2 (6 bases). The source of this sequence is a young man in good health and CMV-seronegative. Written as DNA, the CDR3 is TGCGCCAGCAGCTTGGGAGCGGGCATTAACACAGATACGCAGTATTTT. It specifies CASSLGAGINTDTQYF. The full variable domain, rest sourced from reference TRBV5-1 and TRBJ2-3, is KAGVTQTPRYLIKTRGQQVTLSCSPISGHRSVSWYQQTPGQGLQFLFEYFSETQRNKGNFPGRFSGRQFSNSRSEMNVSTLELGDSALYLCASSLGAGINTDTQYFGPGTRLTVL.